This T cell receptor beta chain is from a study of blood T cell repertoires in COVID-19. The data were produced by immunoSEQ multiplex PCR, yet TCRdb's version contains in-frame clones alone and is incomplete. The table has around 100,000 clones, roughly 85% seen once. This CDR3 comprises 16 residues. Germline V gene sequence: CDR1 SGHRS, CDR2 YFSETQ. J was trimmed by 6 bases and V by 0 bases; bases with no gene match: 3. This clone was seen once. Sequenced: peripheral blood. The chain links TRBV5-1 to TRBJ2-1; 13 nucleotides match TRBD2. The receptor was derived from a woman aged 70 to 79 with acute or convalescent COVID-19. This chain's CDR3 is CASSLVGTSGANEQFF. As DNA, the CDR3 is TGCGCCAGCAGCTTGGTGGGGACTAGCGGGGCCAATGAGCAGTTCTTC.